This TCR beta chain was captured by sequencing in a study of T cells in Graves' hyperthyroidism and ophthalmopathy. Turning to the study itself: Prior to any treatment, at the point of initial diagnosis, peripheral blood was collected. Study outcomes and limitations: Blood also contained most expanded thyroid clonotypes above 0.001.

There are 16 residues in the CDR3. With 0 bases clipped from V and 5 bases from J, the junction kept 11 bases outside the gene matches. Germline CDR1 reads DFQATT; CDR2 reads SNEGSKA (reference sequence). This clonotype appeared a few times. Its antigen is currently unknown. The study excluded patients with uncontrolled infection, other autoimmune disease, pregnancy or lactation. Every diagnosis used clinical symptoms, serum thyroxine and TRAb, thyroid ultrasound and orbital computed tomography. Regions amplified from RNA transcripts were the TCR beta CDR3 regions. A first-round RT-PCR of the TCR CDR3 used the HTBI primer set. TCRdb recomputed calls from the multiplex PCR reads with MiXCR, one row per CDR3 protein. Counted here are around 300,000 distinct CDR3 sequences, roughly 22% occurring once; the ten biggest clones make up roughly 60%.

This clonotype was sampled from a man in his thirties or forties with Graves' ophthalmopathy. Sequenced: blood. This chain uses TRBV20-1 with TRBJ1-1, with TRBD1 matching 8 bases. In DNA form, the CDR3 reads TGCAGTGCTAGAGATTCGGGCAGGGGGCGGGGGACTGAAGCTTTCTTT. This codes for CSARDSGRGRGTEAFF.